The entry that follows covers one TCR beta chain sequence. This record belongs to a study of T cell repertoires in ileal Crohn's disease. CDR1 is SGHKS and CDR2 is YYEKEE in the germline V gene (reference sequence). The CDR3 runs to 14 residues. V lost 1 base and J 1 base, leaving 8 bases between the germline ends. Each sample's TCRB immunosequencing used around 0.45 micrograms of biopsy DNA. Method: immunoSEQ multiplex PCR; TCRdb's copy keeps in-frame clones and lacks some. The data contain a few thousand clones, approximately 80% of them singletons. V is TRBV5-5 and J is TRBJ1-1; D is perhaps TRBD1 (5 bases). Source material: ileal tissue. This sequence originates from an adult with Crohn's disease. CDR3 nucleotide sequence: TGTGCCAGCAGCTTGAGACAGACGAACACTGAAGCTTTCTTT. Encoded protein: CASSLRQTNTEAFF.